This section outlines one TCR beta chain sequence together with its context. This entry belongs to a study of blood T cell repertoires in COVID-19. Repertoires were generated with immunoSEQ multiplex PCR, while TCRdb's copy carries only in-frame clones and drops some. The table lists fewer than 250,000 clones, over 75% of them singletons. The ends lost 0 bases at V and 7 bases at J; junction bases unmatched: 13. Germline CDR1 is SGDLS and CDR2 is YYNGEE. The CDR3 covers 18 residues. The sample comprised peripheral blood. The chain carries TRBV9 and TRBJ2-2; 9 bases agree with TRBD2. The origin of this receptor is a woman in her fifties or sixties with acute or convalescent COVID-19. In DNA form, the CDR3 reads TGTGCCAGCAGCGTAGGCGGGTATAGCGGGAGCTGGGACGGGGAGCTGTTTTTT. It is translated as CASSVGGYSGSWDGELFF. Drawing the rest from reference TRBV9 and TRBJ2-2, the complete variable domain is DSGVTQTPKHLITATGQRVTLRCSPRSGDLSVYWYQQSLDQGLQFLIQYYNGEERAKGNILERFSAQQFPDLHSELNLSSLELGDSALYFCASSVGGYSGSWDGELFFGEGSRLTVL.